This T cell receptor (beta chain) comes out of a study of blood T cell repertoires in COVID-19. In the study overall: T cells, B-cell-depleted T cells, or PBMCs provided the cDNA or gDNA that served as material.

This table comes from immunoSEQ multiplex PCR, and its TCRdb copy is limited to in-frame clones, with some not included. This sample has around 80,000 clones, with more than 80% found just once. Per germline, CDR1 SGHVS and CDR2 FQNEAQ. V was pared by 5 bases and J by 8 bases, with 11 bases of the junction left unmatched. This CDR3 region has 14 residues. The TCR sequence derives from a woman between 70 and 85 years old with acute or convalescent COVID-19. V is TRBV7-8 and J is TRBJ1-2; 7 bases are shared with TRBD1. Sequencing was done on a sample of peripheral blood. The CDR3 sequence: CASSVDRERGGYTF. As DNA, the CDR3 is TGTGCCAGCAGCGTAGACAGGGAAAGGGGAGGCTACACCTTC.